The rows below give T cell receptor beta chains drawn from one sample of a study of shared clonotypes between healthy human individuals. Clones were sequenced by immunoSEQ multiplex PCR, and TCRdb holds only the in-frame ones, with some missing. Of some 490,000 clones listed, around 73% are singletons. Source material: PBMCs. The origin of the receptors is a woman aged 40 to 50 in good health. Some clones in this sample may be carry-over from other donors' samples. CDR3s include the opening cysteine and the closing phenylalanine or tryptophan. Fields, in order: V gene, D gene, clone size, J gene, CDR3 DNA, CDR3 protein. D genes are given only for firm matches. A row's size may be missing; if present it is once, few, many or a size class.

TRBV19,-,-,TRBJ1-2,TGTGCCAGTAGTATCTCAGGGGACAATGGCTACACCTTC,CASSISGDNGYTF
TRBV7-7,TRBD1,-,TRBJ2-3,TGTGCCAGCAGCCCAGGGACAGGCACAGATACGCAGTATTTT,CASSPGTGTDTQYF
TRBV11-3,-,many,TRBJ2-1,TGTGCCAGCAGCTTAGGCGCTAACAATGAGCAGTTCTTC,CASSLGANNEQFF
TRBV7-9,TRBD1,-,TRBJ1-1,TGTGCCAGCAGCCTCGGACAGGGGGCCCTTGTAGCTTTCTTT,CASSLGQGALVAFF
TRBV7-2,-,once,TRBJ1-1,TGTGCCAGCAGCTTTGAGGGGAGTACTGAAGCTTTCTTT,CASSFEGSTEAFF
TRBV4-2,TRBD2,-,TRBJ2-1,TGTGCCAGCAGCCAGCCAGCGGGAGAGCAGCAGTTCTTC,CASSQPAGEQQFF
TRBV7-8,TRBD2,-,TRBJ2-2,TGTGCCAGCAGCTTACCAGGTTGGGGGACTATCGATGACGGGGAGCTGTTTTTT,CASSLPGWGTIDDGELFF
TRBV7-8,-,-,TRBJ1-5,TGTGCCAGCAGCTTTCAGGGTTTCGAGACCCAGCCCCAGCATTTT,CASSFQGFETQPQHF
TRBV5-1,TRBD1,-,TRBJ2-1,TGCGCCAGCAGCCCGAGTCGGGGGACAGGGATCTACAATGAGCAGTTCTTC,CASSPSRGTGIYNEQFF
TRBV29-1,TRBD2,-,TRBJ2-1,TGCAGCGTGGGAATAGCGGGAGATGCTGAGCAGTTCTTC,CSVGIAGDAEQFF
TRBV27,-,once,TRBJ2-3,TGTGCCAGCAGGTATCAATTTCTGAGCACAGATACGCAGTATTTT,CASRYQFLSTDTQYF
TRBV18,-,-,TRBJ1-4,TGTGCCAGCTCACCGCTTTTTGTGGACGGATCAACTAATGAAAAACTGTTTTTT,CASSPLFVDGSTNEKLFF
TRBV27,-,-,TRBJ1-2,TGTGCCAGCAGTCCGTGGGGGGGACGGGCTAACTATGGCTACACCTTC,CASSPWGGRANYGYTF
TRBV18,-,-,TRBJ2-3,TGTGCCAGCTCACCGACAGCGTTGGAGGGCACAGATACGCAGTATTTT,CASSPTALEGTDTQYF
TRBV29-1,-,once,TRBJ2-6,TGCAGCGTTGAAGGTAGCTCTGGGGCCAACGTCCTGACTTTC,CSVEGSSGANVLTF
TRBV7-2,TRBD2,-,TRBJ2-5,TGTGCCAGCAGCTTAGGTTTACTAGCGGAAGAGACCCAGTACTTC,CASSLGLLAEETQYF
TRBV7-4,-,-,TRBJ2-4,TGTGCCAGCAGCTTAGGTTCCGGGGCCCAGTACTTC,CASSLGSGAQYF
TRBV6-6,TRBD1,-,TRBJ2-2,TGTGCCAGCAGTTACAGGGGGCCGCCCGGGGAGCTGTTTTTT,CASSYRGPPGELFF
TRBV6-5,TRBD1,-,TRBJ2-7,TGTGCCACCCGACAGGGGCGCGAGCAGTACTTC,CATRQGREQYF
TRBV4-2,-,-,TRBJ2-7,TGTGCCAGCAGCCAAGAACCCAGGCTCCATGCCTACGAGCAGTACTTC,CASSQEPRLHAYEQYF
TRBV10-3,TRBD2,once,TRBJ2-7,TGTGCCATCAGAGGGGGACTAGCAGATTCCTACGAGCAGTACTTC,CAIRGGLADSYEQYF
TRBV4-2,-,-,TRBJ2-5,TGTGCCAGCAGCCCAGGGGGGGTCCAAGAGACCCAGTACTTC,CASSPGGVQETQYF
TRBV7-9,-,-,TRBJ2-7,TGTGCCAGCAGCTTAGAGGGGCTAGGGGAGCAGTACTTC,CASSLEGLGEQYF
TRBV2,-,-,TRBJ2-7,TGTGCCAGCAGACAGGGGACTTCATACGAGCAGTACTTC,CASRQGTSYEQYF
TRBV6-5,TRBD2,-,TRBJ2-7,TGTGCCAGCAGTCGAGGCGCGGGAGCGGGATACGAGCAGTACTTC,CASSRGAGAGYEQYF
TRBV27,TRBD1,-,TRBJ2-1,TGTGCCAGCAGTCAGCGAAGGACAGGGGTTGATGAGCAGTTCTTC,CASSQRRTGVDEQFF
TRBV12-5,-,few,TRBJ2-1,TGTGCTAGTGGTTCGACCCCCGGGACCCTTCGTGTCAGCTACAATGAGCAGTTCTTC,CASGSTPGTLRVSYNEQFF
TRBV2,TRBD1,-,TRBJ2-2,TGTGCCAGCCACCGGACAGGGGGCAACGGGGAGCTGTTTTTT,CASHRTGGNGELFF
TRBV29-1,TRBD1,once,TRBJ1-1,TGCAGCGCGGGACAGGCCTGGAACACTGAAGCTTTCTTT,CSAGQAWNTEAFF
TRBV29-1,TRBD2,-,TRBJ2-1,TGCAGCGTTGGGACTAGCGGGAACGGTGAGCAGTTCTTC,CSVGTSGNGEQFF
TRBV11-2,TRBD1,-,TRBJ2-2,TGTGCCAGCAGCCCAGACAGGGGACCTGCGTCCGGGGAGCTGTTTTTT,CASSPDRGPASGELFF
TRBV13,-,few,TRBJ2-5,TGTGCCAGCAGCTACAGGGAGAGGACGGACCAAGAGACCCAGTACTTC,CASSYRERTDQETQYF
TRBV4-1,-,-,TRBJ1-2,TGCGCCAGCAGCCAAGAGAGAGCTAACTATGGCTACACCTTC,CASSQERANYGYTF
TRBV7-9,-,-,TRBJ2-7,TGTGCCAGCAGCCTAACAGGCTACGAGCAGTACTTC,CASSLTGYEQYF
TRBV5-4,-,-,TRBJ2-1,TGTGCCAGCAGCCCGGACACGAGCTACAATGAGCAGTTCTTC,CASSPDTSYNEQFF
TRBV11-2,-,-,TRBJ2-6,TGTGCCAGCAGCTTGTTTGGAGGGTATGGGGCCAACGTCCTGACTTTC,CASSLFGGYGANVLTF
TRBV7-9,-,-,TRBJ1-2,TGTGCCAGCAGCCTCGGGACCTACGACAACTATGGCTACACCTTC,CASSLGTYDNYGYTF
TRBV11-2,TRBD1,-,TRBJ1-2,TGTGCCAGCAGCCAAATACAGGGGGCGCGGGACTATGGCTACACCTTC,CASSQIQGARDYGYTF
TRBV25-1,TRBD1,-,TRBJ2-7,TGTGCCAGCAGCGTTGACAGGGGCGAGCAGTACTTC,CASSVDRGEQYF
TRBV11-2,TRBD1,-,TRBJ1-2,TGTGCCAGCAGCGCCCGGGACAGGCGGGATGGCTACACCTTC,CASSARDRRDGYTF
TRBV7-2,TRBD2,-,TRBJ2-5,TGTGCCAGCAGCTTAGCTGGTACCGCGGGAGGACAAGAGACCCAGTACTTC,CASSLAGTAGGQETQYF
TRBV15,-,once,TRBJ1-2,TGTGCCACCAGCAGAGAACAGGCTAACTATGGCTACACCTTC,CATSREQANYGYTF
TRBV28,TRBD2,-,TRBJ2-7,TGTGCCAGCAGCCAGACTAGCGGCGCCCCCTACGAGCAGTACTTC,CASSQTSGAPYEQYF
TRBV28,TRBD1,-,TRBJ1-2,TGTGCCAGCAGACCATCAGGGGGCGCCTATGGCTACACCTTC,CASRPSGGAYGYTF
TRBV5-1,TRBD2,-,TRBJ2-6,TGCGCCAGCAGCCCCACGACTAGCATCTACTCTGGGGCCAACGTCCTGACTTTC,CASSPTTSIYSGANVLTF
TRBV30,TRBD1,once,TRBJ1-4,TGTGCCTGCCGGGACAGGGGCTGGGCAACTAATGAAAAACTGTTTTTT,CACRDRGWATNEKLFF
TRBV5-4,TRBD2,-,TRBJ2-7,TGTGCCAGCAGCCCTACGCGGCTAGCGGGAGGCGAGCAGTACTTC,CASSPTRLAGGEQYF
TRBV25-1,-,-,TRBJ2-1,TGTGCCAGCAGTGACCGGACAGGGCAGGCTAGCGGAAACAATGAGCAGTTCTTC,CASSDRTGQASGNNEQFF
TRBV4-3,-,-,TRBJ2-7,TGCGCCAGCAGCCAAGAAATGGTGGGGCACGAGCAGTACTTC,CASSQEMVGHEQYF
TRBV5-1,-,-,TRBJ1-1,TGCGCCAGCAGCTTGACACAGGGTGGAGACACTGAAGCTTTCTTT,CASSLTQGGDTEAFF
TRBV7-8,-,-,TRBJ2-5,TGTGCCAGCAGCGAAGGGGGGTACTTC,CASSEGGYF
TRBV6-4,TRBD2,-,TRBJ2-5,TGTGCCAGCAGTGACTCGGCTAGCGGGAGACCGGAGACCCAGTACTTC,CASSDSASGRPETQYF
TRBV28,-,-,TRBJ1-2,TGTGCCAGCAGTTTCGGGATCGGCTATGGCTACACCTTC,CASSFGIGYGYTF
TRBV29-1,TRBD1,few,TRBJ1-1,TGCAGCGCGTACAGGGGAAACACTGAAGCTTTCTTT,CSAYRGNTEAFF
TRBV12-5,-,-,TRBJ2-3,TGTGCTAGTGGTTCCAGCACAGATACGCAGTATTTT,CASGSSTDTQYF